This TCR beta chain was identified during a study of technical replicates of blood from a few donors. Sequenced by immunoSEQ multiplex PCR; TCRdb stores in-frame clones only, minus some. Counted here are around 79,000 clones, 85% to 95% occurring once; the ten biggest clones make up 0.2% to 0.3%. The V end lost 0 bases, the J end lost 1 base, and 11 bases lay between the germline ends. The CDR3 is 15 amino acids. The V gene's germline CDR1 is SGHNT and CDR2 YYREEE (reference sequence). The V gene is TRBV5-4, the J gene TRBJ2-7; TRBD1 might be the D (6 bases). The source is a human donor in good health. Sequenced: T cells isolated from PBMCs. CDR3 region: CASSLEAGESYEQYF. The CDR3 coding sequence is TGTGCCAGCAGCTTGGAGGCAGGGGAATCCTACGAGCAGTACTTC.